What follows are 10 T cell receptor beta chains derived from one specimen sequenced in a study of blood T cell repertoires in COVID-19. Repertoires were generated with immunoSEQ multiplex PCR, while TCRdb's copy carries only in-frame clones and drops some. The sample consists of about 110,000 clones, about 85% of them appearing once. The specimen sequenced was peripheral blood. The receptors were sampled from a man in his forties or fifties with acute or convalescent COVID-19.

V usage is TRBV7-6 and J usage is TRBJ2-7; 9 bases agree with TRBD1. CDR3 length equals 16 residues. V was clipped by 4 bases and J by 5 bases; unmatched bases: 12. From germline, CDR1 is SGHVS and CDR2 FNYEAQ. The CDR3: CASSWGDRVVLDEQYF. The CDR3 bases are TGTGCCAGCAGCTGGGGGGACAGGGTCGTCCTTGACGAGCAGTACTTC.

The J gene is TRBJ1-6, the V gene TRBV4-3; 7 bases are a match to TRBD1. The germline gives CDR1 LGHNA, CDR2 YSLEER. V gave up 3 bases and J gave up 5 bases; unmatched junction bases: 1. The CDR3 runs to 14 residues. Here the CDR3 reads CASSQGQNNSPLHF. The DNA of the CDR3 is TGCGCCAGCAGCCAGGGACAGAATAATTCACCCCTCCACTTT.

The chain links TRBV4-2 to TRBJ2-2; 8 bases match TRBD1. The germline CDR1 and CDR2 sequences are LGHNA and YNFKEQ. The CDR3 length is 20 residues. The ends lost 1 base at V and 0 bases at J; junction bases unmatched: 13. The CDR3: CASSQAGVGTGLANTGELFF. DNA of the CDR3: TGTGCCAGCAGCCAAGCCGGTGTGGGGACAGGCCTTGCGAACACCGGGGAGCTGTTTTTT.

The chain carries TRBV7-8 and TRBJ1-1; 9 bases fit TRBD1. Germline trimming cut 5 bases from V and 8 bases from J; bases unmatched to any gene: 9. The CDR3 loop spans 14 amino acids. Germline V lookup: CDR1 SGHVS, CDR2 FQNEAQ. CDR3 protein: CASSPRDRVLEAFF. CDR3 DNA: TGTGCCAGCAGCCCACGGGACAGGGTTTTGGAAGCTTTCTTT. Full variable domain (outside the CDR3, taken from reference TRBV7-8 and TRBJ1-1): GAGVSQSPRYKVAKRGQDVALRCDPISGHVSLFWYQQALGQGPEFLTYFQNEAQLDKSGLPSDRFFAERPEGSVSTLKIQRTQQEDSAVYLCASSPRDRVLEAFFGQGTRLTVV.

This chain connects TRBV12-3 or TRBV12-4 to TRBJ2-7, with 9 bases matching TRBD1. After removal of 6 bases from V and 2 bases from J, the junction contained 2 bases not matched to a gene. CDR3 length: 13 amino acids. CDR3: CASRGQGTYEQYF. DNA of the CDR3: TGTGCCAGCAGAGGACAGGGGACCTACGAGCAGTACTTC.

V and J are TRBV5-1 and TRBJ2-2; a weak D match, TRBD2 (6 bases). Germline CDR1 and CDR2: SGHRS and YFSETQ. V lost 2 bases, J lost 8 bases, and 16 bases lay in between. There are 15 residues in the CDR3. The CDR3 DNA sequence: TGCGCCAGCAGCTTAGTTCGGACTACAACGGGGGAGCTGTTTTTT. Residues: CASSLVRTTTGELFF.

In nucleotides, the CDR3 is TGTGCCAGCAACATTGCAGGCAGCACAGATACGCAGTATTTT. This codes for CASNIAGSTDTQYF. The genes are TRBV2 and TRBJ2-3; unclear D gene. This CDR3 region has 14 residues. Per the germline V gene, CDR1 is SNHLY and CDR2 is FYNNEI. Between the trimmed V and J ends, which lost 7 bases and 0 bases, there was a span of 11 bases.

The chain carries TRBV5-4 and TRBJ2-1; 12 nucleotides align to TRBD2. This CDR3 contains 17 residues. V gave up 0 bases and J gave up 2 bases; unmatched junction bases: 3. Germline V lookup: CDR1 SGHNT, CDR2 YYREEE (reference sequence). CDR3 in DNA: TGTGCCAGCAGCTTGGTCCTAGCGGGGGGGCCCTACAATGAGCAGTTCTTC. It yields the protein CASSLVLAGGPYNEQFF. The full variable domain, in which reference TRBV5-4 and TRBJ2-1 provide the parts outside the CDR3, is ETGVTQSPTHLIKTRGQQVTLRCSSQSGHNTVSWYQQALGQGPQFIFQYYREEENGRGNFPPRFSGLQFPNYSSELNVNALELDDSALYLCASSLVLAGGPYNEQFFGPGTRLTVL.

The chain is built from TRBV28 and TRBJ1-5; a possible D gene is TRBD1 (6 bases). The CDR3 contains 15 residues. Germline loops: CDR1 MDHEN, CDR2 SYDVKM. Trimming stripped 3 bases from V and 3 bases from J, with 12 bases between. This CDR3 is CASSFQTGLNQPQHF. The CDR3 region has the DNA TGTGCCAGCAGTTTCCAGACAGGCCTCAATCAGCCCCAGCATTTT.

The chain couples TRBV5-6 to TRBJ2-5, with 8 bases identical to TRBD2. Trimming cost V 5 bases and J 4 bases; bases outside gene matches: 10. Per germline, CDR1 SGHDT and CDR2 YYEEEE. The CDR3 is 15 amino acids. The CDR3 region is CASSLYTSGLETQYF. In nucleotides, the CDR3 is TGTGCCAGCAGTCTCTATACTAGCGGACTAGAGACCCAGTACTTC.